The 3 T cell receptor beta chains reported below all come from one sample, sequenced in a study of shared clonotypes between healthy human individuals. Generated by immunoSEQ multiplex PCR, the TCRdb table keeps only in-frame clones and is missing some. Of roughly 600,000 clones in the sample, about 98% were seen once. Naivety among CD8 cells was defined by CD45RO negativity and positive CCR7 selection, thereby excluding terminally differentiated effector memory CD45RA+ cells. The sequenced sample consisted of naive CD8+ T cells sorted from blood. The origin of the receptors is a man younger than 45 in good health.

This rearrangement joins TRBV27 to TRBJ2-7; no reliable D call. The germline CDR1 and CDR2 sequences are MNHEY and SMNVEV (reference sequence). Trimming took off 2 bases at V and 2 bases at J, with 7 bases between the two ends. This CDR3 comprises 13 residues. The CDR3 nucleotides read TGTGCCAGCAGTTTAGCGGATCCCTACGAGCAGTACTTC. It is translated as CASSLADPYEQYF.

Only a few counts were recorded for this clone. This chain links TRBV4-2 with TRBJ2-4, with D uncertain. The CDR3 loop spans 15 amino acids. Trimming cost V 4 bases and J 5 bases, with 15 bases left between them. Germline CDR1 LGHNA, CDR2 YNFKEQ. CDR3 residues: CASSRDNADQNIQYF. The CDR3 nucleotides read TGTGCCAGCAGCCGAGACAACGCAGATCAAAACATTCAGTACTTC.

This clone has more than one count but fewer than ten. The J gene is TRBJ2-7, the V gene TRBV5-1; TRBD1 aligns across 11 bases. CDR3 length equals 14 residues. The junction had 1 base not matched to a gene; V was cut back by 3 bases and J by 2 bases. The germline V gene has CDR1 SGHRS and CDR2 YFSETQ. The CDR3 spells CASSWGQGAYEQYF. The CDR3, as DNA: TGCGCCAGCAGCTGGGGACAGGGGGCCTACGAGCAGTACTTC.